This T cell receptor (beta chain) is from a study of blood T cell repertoires in COVID-19. Turning to the study itself: Whether acute or convalescent, the COVID-19 samples came from the United States, Italy and Spain. In each case, the material was cDNA or gDNA derived from T cells, B-cell-depleted T cells, or PBMCs.

The CDR3 has 14 amino acids. Trimming removed 4 bases from V and 4 bases from J; junction bases left unmatched: 6. CDR1 and CDR2 (germline): SGHTA, FQGNSA. How the authors handled the data: From reference gene primer amplification, estimates of nucleated cell counts were derived. The protocol was immunoSEQ multiplex PCR, while the TCRdb copy is restricted to in-frame clones and leaves out a portion. That table supplies the V and J calls and clone size; D and trimming were determined from the DNA. The sample holds roughly 100,000 clones; approximately 80% are singletons and the top ten take approximately 15%.

Material for sequencing was peripheral blood. The chain uses TRBV7-2 and TRBJ2-5, with TRBD2 matching over 7 bases. The sequence was obtained from a woman older than 75 with acute or convalescent COVID-19. The CDR3 sequence is CASSSGIAGETQYF. The CDR3 nucleotides are TGTGCCAGCAGCTCTGGGATAGCGGGAGAGACCCAGTACTTC.